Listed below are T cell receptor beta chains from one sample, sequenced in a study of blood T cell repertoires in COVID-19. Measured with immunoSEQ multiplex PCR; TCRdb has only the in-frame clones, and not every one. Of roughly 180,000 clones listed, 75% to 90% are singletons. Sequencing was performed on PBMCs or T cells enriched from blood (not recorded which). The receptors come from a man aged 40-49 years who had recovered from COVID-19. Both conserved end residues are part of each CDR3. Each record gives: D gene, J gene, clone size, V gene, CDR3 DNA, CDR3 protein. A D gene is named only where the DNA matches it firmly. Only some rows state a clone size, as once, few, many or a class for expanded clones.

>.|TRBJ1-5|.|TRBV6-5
TGTGCCAGCAGGGTAGATACCAATCAGCCCCAGCATTTT
CASRVDTNQPQHF
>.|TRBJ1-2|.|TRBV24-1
TGTGCCACCAGTGATTCCCGGGGAGGGAGAGCCCGCGGCTACACCTTC
CATSDSRGGRARGYTF
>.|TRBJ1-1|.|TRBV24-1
TGTGCCACCAGTCAGCCGGGCACTGAAGCTTTCTTT
CATSQPGTEAFF
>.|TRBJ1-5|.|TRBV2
TGTGCCAGCACGGGAGAGGGTTTCAATCAGCCCCAGCATTTT
CASTGEGFNQPQHF
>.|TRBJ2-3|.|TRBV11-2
TGTGCCAGCAGCCAGACCCCTACAGCCACAGATACGCAGTATTTT
CASSQTPTATDTQYF
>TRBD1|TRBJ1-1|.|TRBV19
TGTGCCAGTAGTATCCGGACAGGTGAAGCTTTCTTT
CASSIRTGEAFF
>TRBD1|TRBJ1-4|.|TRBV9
TGTGCCAGCAGCTTGTGGGGGACAGGGTCGGAAAAACTGTTTTTT
CASSLWGTGSEKLFF
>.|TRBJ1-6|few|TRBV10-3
TGTGCCATCAGGGGGGCGGATTCACCCCTCCACTTT
CAIRGADSPLHF
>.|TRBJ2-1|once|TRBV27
TGTGCCAGCAGTTGGCAGGGCTCCTACAATGAGCAGTTCTTC
CASSWQGSYNEQFF
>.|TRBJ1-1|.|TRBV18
TGTGCCAGCTCACCTTCGGGCACTGAAGCTTTCTTT
CASSPSGTEAFF
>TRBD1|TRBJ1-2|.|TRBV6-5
TGTGCCGGCCGGACAGGGGGAGACTATGGCTACACCTTC
CAGRTGGDYGYTF
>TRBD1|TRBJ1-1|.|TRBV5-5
TGTGCCAGCAGCTTGTTCGGGACAGTGAACACTGAAGCTTTCTTT
CASSLFGTVNTEAFF
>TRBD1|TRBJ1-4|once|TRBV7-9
TGTGCCAGCAGCTGGGGACAGACAGACCTCAATGAAAAACTGTTTTTT
CASSWGQTDLNEKLFF
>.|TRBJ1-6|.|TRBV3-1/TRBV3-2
TGTGCCAGCAGCCAAGTACCGAGCCCCTATAATTCACCCCTCCACTTT
CASSQVPSPYNSPLHF
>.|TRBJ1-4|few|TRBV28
TGTGCCAGTGGCGGCCTGGGAAAACTGTTTTTT
CASGGLGKLFF